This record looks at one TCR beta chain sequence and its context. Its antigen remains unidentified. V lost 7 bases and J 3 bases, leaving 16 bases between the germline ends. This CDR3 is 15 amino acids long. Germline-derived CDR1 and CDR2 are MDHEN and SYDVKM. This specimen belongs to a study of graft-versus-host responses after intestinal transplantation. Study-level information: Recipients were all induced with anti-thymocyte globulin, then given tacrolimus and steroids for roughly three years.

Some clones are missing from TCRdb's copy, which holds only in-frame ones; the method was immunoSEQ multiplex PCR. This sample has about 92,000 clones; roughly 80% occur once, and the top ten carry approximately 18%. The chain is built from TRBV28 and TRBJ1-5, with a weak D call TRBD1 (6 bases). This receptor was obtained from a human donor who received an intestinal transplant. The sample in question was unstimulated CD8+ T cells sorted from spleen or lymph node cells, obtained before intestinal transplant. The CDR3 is CASTRRDTINQPQHF. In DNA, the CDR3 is TGTGCCAGCACCCGTAGGGACACCATCAATCAGCCCCAGCATTTT.